The 9 T cell receptor beta chains in this list originate from one sample, sequenced in a study of vaccination and CD4 T cells after COVID-19. Sequencing of cultured CD4+ T cell DNA used the Oncomine TCR Beta short-read assay. TCRdb reprocessed the PCR reads via MiXCR and lists one record per CDR3 protein. The sample records about 6,900 distinct CDR3 sequences, less than 30% being singletons. These TCRs are of unknown antigen specificity. Treatment defined: roughly ten-day PBMC culture with coronavirus spike peptide pools or control peptides (ViraFEST assay). Gathered ahead of the COVID-19 pandemic (2011-2018) were the CD4+ T cells of the unexposed donor. Source material: CD4+ T cells from blood, cultured in vitro. Source of these receptors: a human donor in good health.

This clonotype is judged medium-sized. V usage is TRBV7-3 and J usage is TRBJ2-5, with TRBD2 identical over 8 bases. The CDR3 is made up of 14 amino acids. Trimming at V came to 6 bases and at J to 5 bases, leaving 8 bases not matched to a gene. Germline assignment: CDR1 SGHTA and CDR2 FQGTGA. For the CDR3, the DNA is TGTGCCAGCAGTCCGGGGGGGACCCAGGAGACCCAGTACTTC. This gives the protein CASSPGGTQETQYF.

By its share, this clonotype is medium-sized. The chain couples TRBV20-1 to TRBJ1-2; perhaps TRBD1 as D (6 bases). Trimming took 4 bases from V and 6 from J, leaving 15 bases between them. CDR1 is DFQATT and CDR2 is SNEGSKA in the germline V gene (reference sequence). This CDR3 spans 13 amino acids. The CDR3 protein is CSATYHRDDGYTF. The CDR3 coding sequence is TGCAGTGCTACGTACCACAGGGATGATGGCTACACCTTC.

The rearrangement uses TRBV5-1 and TRBJ2-7, with 8 bases lining up with TRBD2. CDR3 length: 14 amino acids. V gave up 2 bases and J gave up 3 bases; unmatched junction bases: 4. In germline, CDR1 is SGHRS, CDR2 YFSETQ. CDR3 nucleotide sequence: TGCGCCAGCAGCTTAGAGCGGGAGCACTACGAGCAGTACTTC. It codes for CASSLEREHYEQYF.

This clonotype is medium-sized in the sample. The genes are TRBV21-1 and TRBJ1-2; no check of the table's D call, TRBD1, against the DNA was made. TRBV21-1 is a pseudogene segment. There are 17 residues in the CDR3. CDR3 coding DNA: TGTGCCAGCAGGCCGTCGTGGAAGGGGGCCTTTAACTATGGCTACACCTTC. Translating it yields CASRPSWKGAFNYGYTF.

The chain carries TRBV7-9 and TRBJ1-3; D ambiguous. The CDR3 extends over 13 amino acids. Trimming left V 6 bases short and J 3 bases short, with 9 bases between. Germline loops: CDR1 SEHNR, CDR2 FQNEAQ (reference sequence). CDR3 loop: CASSADGGNTIYF. CDR3 in DNA: TGTGCCAGCAGTGCAGACGGTGGAAACACCATATATTTT.

The CDR3 spells CASSYFRGGFESPEAFF. CDR3 nucleotides: TGTGCCAGCAGTTATTTTCGTGGAGGGTTCGAATCCCCTGAAGCTTTCTTT. The rearrangement uses TRBV6-5 and TRBJ1-1; D gene ambiguous. Per germline, CDR1 MNHEY and CDR2 SVGAGI. Trimming cost V 3 bases and J 6 bases, with 23 bases left between them. The CDR3 has 17 amino acids.

The V gene is TRBV6-5, the J gene TRBJ1-2; 8 bases agree with TRBD1. The CDR3 has 14 residues. Looked up from germline, CDR1 is MNHEY and CDR2 is SVGAGI. V dropped 3 bases and J dropped 4; count of bases not matched to a gene: 4. The CDR3 loop is CASSYAGGSYGYTF. The CDR3 bases are TGTGCCAGCAGTTATGCAGGGGGCAGCTATGGCTACACCTTC.

The V call is TRBV5-1, the J call TRBJ1-1, with a tentative D call TRBD1 (6 bases). Germline V gene sequence: CDR1 SGHRS, CDR2 YFSETQ. Trimming shortened V by 4 bases and J by 5 bases, and 9 bases separated the two germline ends. This CDR3 has 12 residues. The DNA of the CDR3 is TGCGCCAGCAGCATACAGGGTACTGAAGCTTTCTTT. Translating it yields CASSIQGTEAFF.

The rearrangement joins TRBV5-1 to TRBJ1-1; 7 nucleotides agree with TRBD1. The germline gives CDR1 SGHRS, CDR2 YFSETQ. V shed 0 bases and J 0 bases; nucleotides not matched to a gene: 2. The CDR3 loop spans 15 amino acids. CDR3 sequence (DNA): TGCGCCAGCAGCTTGGGAGGGACAGTGAACACTGAAGCTTTCTTT. Amino acid sequence: CASSLGGTVNTEAFF.